This entry concerns a single T cell receptor (beta chain). As yet, its antigen is unknown. The data belong to a study of Ad26.COV2.S vaccination and SARS-CoV-2 variants. The sample's treatment: some 19 received Ad26.COV2.S at low or high dose, single or two shots; about 5 received placebo; per-sample allocation not given. Sample collection was performed on day 63 after the first vaccine or placebo injection. An adult aged 18-55 years in Boston served as the donor. Findings and limits, study-wide: It is possible that the TCR breadth and depth analyses underestimated the total T cell responses.

Measured with immunoSEQ multiplex PCR; TCRdb has only the in-frame clones, and not every one. The table shows about 470,000 clones, with about 90% occurring only once. The V and J ends lost 3 bases and 3 bases respectively, with 24 bases between them. CDR1 is LGHDT and CDR2 is YNNKEL in the germline V gene (reference sequence). CDR3 size: 18 residues. The TCR originated in a person between 18 and 59 years old who received the Ad26.COV2.S COVID-19 vaccine or a placebo. Here the sequenced sample was peripheral blood, taken in a trial of Ad26.COV2.S vaccine versus placebo. J is TRBJ2-7 and V is TRBV3-1 (or the pseudogene TRBV3-2), with TRBD2 as a possible D gene (7 bases). The DNA for the CDR3 is TGTGCCAGCAGCCAGGGGGGGTTCCCAGGGGCCGGTCACTACGAGCAGTACTTC. As protein: CASSQGGFPGAGHYEQYF.